This entry concerns a single TCR beta chain. This entry belongs to a study of blood T cells in healthy people across ages. The CDR3 is made up of 19 amino acids. Per germline, CDR1 PRHDT and CDR2 FYEKMQ (reference sequence). Trimming took off 5 bases at V and 4 bases at J, with 29 bases between the two ends. Then a second PCR, running roughly 7 to 12 cycles, was carried out with a sample-barcoded 5' primer and a J-beta primer mix. TCRdb fed the 5' RACE reads into MiXCR, producing one record per CDR3 protein. The data hold some 1.1 million distinct CDR3 sequences, with 35% to 40% observed a single time.

The TCR sequence derives from a man between 18 and 29 years old in good health. The sample was blood. The chain combines TRBV13 with TRBJ1-2; perhaps TRBD1 as D (6 bases). The CDR3 protein is CASSPPGGGDSLRFYGYTF. The CDR3 DNA is TGTGCCAGCAGCCCCCCGGGAGGGGGAGATTCCCTGAGATTCTATGGCTACACCTTC.